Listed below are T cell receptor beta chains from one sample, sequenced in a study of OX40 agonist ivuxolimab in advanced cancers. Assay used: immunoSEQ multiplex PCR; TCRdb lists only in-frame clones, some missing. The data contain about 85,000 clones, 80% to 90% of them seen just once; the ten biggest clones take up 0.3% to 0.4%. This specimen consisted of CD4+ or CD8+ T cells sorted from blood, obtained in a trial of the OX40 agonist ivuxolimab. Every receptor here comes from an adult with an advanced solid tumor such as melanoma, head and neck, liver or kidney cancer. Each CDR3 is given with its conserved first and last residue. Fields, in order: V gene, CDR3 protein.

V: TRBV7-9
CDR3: CASRSYKGKNTGELFF

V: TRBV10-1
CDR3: CASSEYRTVRTEAFF

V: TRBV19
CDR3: CASSINSPNTEAFF

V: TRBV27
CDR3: CASSRTGSSYEQYF

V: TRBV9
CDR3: CASSAAGLVYGYTF

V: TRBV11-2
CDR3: CASSPNRGQNEKLFF

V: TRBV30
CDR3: CASMRDDRGYTF

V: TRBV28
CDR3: CASSLFRTHYEQYF

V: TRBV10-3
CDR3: CASAGEETQYF

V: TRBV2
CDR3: CASSARQGNTEAFF

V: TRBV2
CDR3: CATTRRDTQYF

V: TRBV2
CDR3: CASGRRTGGKVTEAFF

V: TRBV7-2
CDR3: CASSRQVFTGELFF

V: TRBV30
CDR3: CAWSSGTGHNEQFF

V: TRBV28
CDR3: CASSSDREKLFF

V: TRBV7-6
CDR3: CASSSAPDLGAKNIQYF

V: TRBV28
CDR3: CACDRGNTIYF

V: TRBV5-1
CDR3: CASSEQGGSEKLFF